The 24 T cell receptor beta chains in this list originate from one sample, sequenced in a study of beta chain features in type 1 diabetes. Their antigens remain unidentified. All of the isolated RNA was reverse transcribed, so expressed TCRB transcripts were sequenced. Assay: immunoSEQ multiplex PCR; the TCRdb copy retains only in-frame clones and omits some. The repertoire holds hundreds of thousands of clones, with around 13% as singletons. Findings of the study overall: All four CD4+ subsets from Type 1 diabetes patients carried moderately but significantly shorter TCRB CDR3s.

What was sequenced was naive CD4+ T cells from blood. The receptor set was obtained from a woman aged 18-30 years with type 1 diabetes.

This chain uses TRBV18 with TRBJ2-2; TRBD1 matches 9 bases. Germline CDR1 is KGHSH and CDR2 is LQKENI. V dropped 3 bases and J dropped 5; count of bases not matched to a gene: 10. The CDR3 totals 17 residues. The CDR3 sequence: CASSPALGTGTTGELFF. CDR3 coding DNA: TGTGCCAGCTCACCGGCCCTCGGGACAGGGACGACCGGGGAGCTGTTTTTT. Combining the CDR3 with reference TRBV18 and TRBJ2-2 gives the whole variable domain NAGVMQNPRHLVRRRGQEARLRCSPMKGHSHVYWYRQLPEEGLKFMVYLQKENIIDESGMPKERFSAEFPKEGPSILRIQQVVRGDSAAYFCASSPALGTGTTGELFFGEGSRLTVL.

The table lists this clone with many counts. The DNA is omitted, as the CDR3 cannot be located on it reliably, and the CDR3 follows TCRdb's listing. This chain joins TRBV29-1 and TRBJ2-1; TRBD1 is the table's D call, not checked against the DNA. The CDR3 is made up of 11 amino acids, end residues included. Germline loops: CDR1 SQVTM, CDR2 ANQGSEA. The CDR3 is CSVGPGTGPFF.

This clone was recorded a few times. The genes are TRBV5-1 and TRBJ2-7, with D tentatively TRBD1 (6 bases). Germline V CDR1 and CDR2: SGHRS, YFSETQ. The CDR3 runs 15 residues. Deletions cut 4 bases from V and 3 bases from J, with 17 bases between. The CDR3 DNA is TGCGCCAGCAGCCGCTGGACAGCACAAGACTACGAGCAGTACTTC. Translating it yields CASSRWTAQDYEQYF.

The rearrangement uses TRBV2 and TRBJ2-1; D might be TRBD1 (6 bases). The CDR3 contains 12 residues. Germline V lookup: CDR1 SNHLY, CDR2 FYNNEI. In nucleotides, the CDR3 is TGTGCATTCCGGGACACGGAGTGGGAGCAGTTCTTC. Translation gives CAFRDTEWEQFF.

This chain uses TRBV30 with TRBJ2-2; 9 bases line up with TRBD1. J lost 5 bases, V lost 6 bases, and 19 bases had no gene match. The CDR3 has 18 amino acids. The germline CDR1 and CDR2 sequences are GTSNPN and SVGIG (reference sequence). The CDR3 DNA sequence: TGTGCCTGCCTTACTTTCCGGGACAGGGAATTTCCAACCGGGGAGCTGTTTTTT. This translates into CACLTFRDREFPTGELFF.

This clone has only a few counts. This chain joins TRBV5-1 and TRBJ1-2, with 9 bases fitting TRBD1. The CDR3 is 14 amino acids. V shed 4 bases and J 6 bases; nucleotides not matched to a gene: 7. Looked up from germline, CDR1 is SGHRS and CDR2 is YFSETQ. CDR3 amino acids: CASSEGRTGDGYTF. The CDR3 coding sequence is TGCGCCAGCAGCGAGGGTAGGACAGGGGATGGCTACACCTTC.

The chain is built from TRBV5-4 and TRBJ2-7; 10 bases align to TRBD2. The CDR3 has 15 residues. Looked up from germline, CDR1 is SGHNT and CDR2 is YYREEE (reference sequence). Germline trimming cut 4 bases from V and 2 bases from J; bases unmatched to any gene: 6. The CDR3 is CASSAAAGGPYEQYF. The CDR3 DNA reads TGTGCCAGCAGCGCCGCAGCGGGGGGGCCCTACGAGCAGTACTTC.

In nucleotides, the CDR3 is TGCGCCAGCAGCCCCCCAGGAGAGACCCAGTACTTC. Its protein product is CASSPPGETQYF. The chain has TRBV4-1 and TRBJ2-5; D gene uncertain. The CDR3 length is 12 residues. Germline V gene sequence: CDR1 MGHRA, CDR2 YSYEKL. The ends were cut back, 4 bases at V and 4 bases at J, with 7 bases in the middle.

This clone has just a few counts. This chain links TRBV9 with TRBJ2-7, with 8 bases lining up with TRBD1. CDR3 length equals 14 residues. The junction had 6 bases not matched to a gene; V was cut back by 4 bases and J by 3 bases. Germline V lookup: CDR1 SGDLS, CDR2 YYNGEE. The DNA of the CDR3 is TGTGCCAGCAGCTCACGACAGGGGAGCTACGAGCAGTACTTC. Encoded protein: CASSSRQGSYEQYF.

Concerning this clone: At the DNA level, this CDR3 is encoded by other sequences in the same sample as well. The chain combines TRBV11-2 with TRBJ2-5, with a weak D call TRBD2 (6 bases). Trimming pared 1 base from V and 5 bases from J, leaving 8 bases between. This CDR3 has 13 amino acids. From germline, CDR1 is SGHAT and CDR2 FQNNGV. The CDR3 spells CASSLGEVETQYF. In DNA form, the CDR3 reads TGTGCCAGCAGCTTAGGGGAGGTGGAGACCCAGTACTTC.

The chain has TRBV9 and TRBJ1-4, with D perhaps matching TRBD1 (6 bases). Trimming took 3 bases from V and 8 from J, leaving 17 bases between them. This CDR3 is built from 15 residues. CDR1 is SGDLS, CDR2 YYNGEE, per germline. The CDR3 spells CASSGGQYLKEKLFF. CDR3 DNA sequence: TGTGCCAGCAGCGGAGGACAGTATTTGAAGGAAAAACTGTTTTTT.

The sample holds a few counts of this clone. CDR3 nucleotides: TGTGCCAGCTCACCACCGCAGAGGGTCCACGAGCAGTACTTC. Protein: CASSPPQRVHEQYF. V is TRBV18 and J is TRBJ2-7; weak D call: TRBD2 (5 bases). V was clipped by 0 bases and J by 5 bases, with 11 bases between them. CDR1 KGHSH and CDR2 LQKENI come from the germline V gene. CDR3 length equals 14 residues. Using reference TRBV18 and TRBJ2-7 for the parts outside the CDR3, the full variable domain is NAGVMQNPRHLVRRRGQEARLRCSPMKGHSHVYWYRQLPEEGLKFMVYLQKENIIDESGMPKERFSAEFPKEGPSILRIQQVVRGDSAAYFCASSPPQRVHEQYFGPGTRLTVT.

The rearrangement joins TRBV9 to TRBJ2-7; 10 positions agree with TRBD2. The trim removed 4 bases at V and 7 bases at J, leaving 14 bases unmatched. Germline-derived CDR1 and CDR2 are SGDLS and YYNGEE. The CDR3 is 16 amino acids. The CDR3 protein is CASSRGPPGLAWEQYF. CDR3 bases: TGTGCCAGCAGCCGAGGCCCTCCGGGACTAGCGTGGGAGCAGTACTTC.

The chain carries TRBV7-9 and TRBJ2-3; 7 bases are a match to TRBD1. This CDR3 spans 15 amino acids. Germline values: CDR1 SEHNR, CDR2 FQNEAQ (reference sequence). Unmatched junction bases numbered 10, after V lost 6 bases and J lost 4 bases. This CDR3 reads CASSSERQGPDTQYF. DNA of the CDR3: TGTGCCAGCAGTAGTGAAAGACAGGGCCCAGATACGCAGTATTTT.

This clone was found once. V gene TRBV11-3 combines with J gene TRBJ2-1, with D maybe TRBD1 (6 bases). CDR1 and CDR2 (germline): SGHNT, YENEEA. This CDR3 has 14 amino acids. V was trimmed by 1 base and J by 14 bases, leaving 18 bases between them. The CDR3 is CASSLGGSSQGEFF. The CDR3 nucleotides read TGTGCCAGCAGCTTAGGAGGGTCGTCACAGGGAGAGTTCTTC.

This clone appeared a single time. V is TRBV28 and J is TRBJ2-2; perhaps TRBD1 as D (6 bases). Looked up from germline, CDR1 is MDHEN and CDR2 is SYDVKM. V lost 4 bases to trimming and J lost 1 base, with 16 bases between them. The CDR3 has 17 amino acids. CDR3: CASSYPIQGKNTGELFF. CDR3 coding DNA: TGTGCCAGCAGTTACCCCATCCAGGGGAAGAACACCGGGGAGCTGTTTTTT.

The sample holds a few counts of this clone. V is TRBV6-1 and J is TRBJ2-6; 7 nucleotides align to TRBD1. CDR3 length: 18 residues. Looked up from germline, CDR1 is MNHNS and CDR2 is SASEGT. After removal of 3 bases from V and 0 bases from J, the junction contained 8 bases not matched to a gene. The CDR3 spells CASSEAGTVSSGANVLTF. In nucleotides, the CDR3 is TGTGCCAGCAGTGAGGCCGGGACAGTCTCCTCTGGGGCCAACGTCCTGACTTTC.

The genes are TRBV19 and TRBJ2-1; the D gene is possibly TRBD2 (7 bases). The V end was cut by 3 bases, the J end by 8 bases, with 11 bases between. CDR1 LNHDA and CDR2 SQIVND come from the germline V gene (reference sequence). The CDR3 length is 13 residues. CDR3 sequence reads: CASSIGGGDEQFF. CDR3 DNA: TGTGCCAGTAGTATTGGGGGGGGCGATGAGCAGTTCTTC.

The chain couples TRBV29-1 to TRBJ2-3, with 8 bases aligning to TRBD2. V lost 6 bases to trimming and J lost 5 bases; unmatched junction nucleotides: 13. Germline assignment: CDR1 SQVTM and CDR2 ANQGSEA. The CDR3 loop spans 15 amino acids. The CDR3 nucleotides read TGCAGCGTGGAACCCGGGGTAGCGGGAAAAGATACGCAGTATTTT. Amino acids: CSVEPGVAGKDTQYF.

The V call is TRBV7-2, the J call TRBJ2-7; TRBD2 aligns across 13 bases. Trimming at V came to 2 bases and at J to 0 bases, leaving 7 bases not matched to a gene. Germline values: CDR1 SGHTA, CDR2 FQGNSA. The CDR3 runs 18 residues. CDR3 coding DNA: TGTGCCAGCAGCTTAATGGGACTAGCGGGACTGAGCTCCTACGAGCAGTACTTC. This sequence encodes CASSLMGLAGLSSYEQYF.

The chain employs TRBV15 and TRBJ2-3; 11 nucleotides agree with TRBD2. The V gene's germline CDR1 is LNHNV and CDR2 YYDKDF (reference sequence). Trimming cost V 3 bases and J 3 bases; bases outside gene matches: 5. The CDR3 has 16 residues. The CDR3 sequence is CATSRGLAAITDTQYF. CDR3 nucleotide sequence: TGTGCCACCAGCAGGGGACTAGCGGCCATAACAGATACGCAGTATTTT.

The rearrangement links TRBV15 to TRBJ1-4; 9 positions agree with TRBD1. V was clipped by 5 bases and J by 8 bases; unmatched bases: 12. The germline V gene encodes CDR1 LNHNV and CDR2 YYDKDF (reference sequence). The CDR3 is 16 amino acids. The CDR3 loop reads CATSPAGTGSNEKLFF. The CDR3 bases are TGTGCCACCAGCCCAGCCGGGACAGGGAGTAACGAAAAACTGTTTTTT.

Only a few counts were recorded for this clone. The rearrangement links TRBV29-1 to TRBJ1-2; no reliable D call. V shed 3 bases and J shed 4 bases, with 15 bases lying between them. This CDR3 region has 14 residues. Germline V gene data show CDR1 as SQVTM and CDR2 as ANQGSEA. Here the CDR3 reads CSVESGEGFYGYTF. CDR3 DNA: TGCAGCGTTGAGTCCGGGGAGGGCTTCTATGGCTACACCTTC.

The CDR3 is CAGCVGAGAGEQYF. The CDR3, as DNA: TGTGCCGGGTGCGTCGGTGCGGGAGCGGGCGAGCAGTACTTC. This chain joins TRBV19 and TRBJ2-7; 7 bases align to TRBD2. With V trimmed by 11 bases and J by 6 bases, 16 bases remained unmatched. The CDR3 totals 14 residues. CDR1 is LNHDA and CDR2 is SQIVND in the germline V gene (reference sequence).